These T cell receptor beta chains were read from a single sample in a study of blood T cell repertoires in COVID-19. TCRdb's copy holds only in-frame clones and misses some; the assay was immunoSEQ multiplex PCR. The sample has 50,000 to 70,000 clones; around 80% are singletons. The specimen was peripheral blood. These receptors were obtained from a man aged 60-69 years with acute or convalescent COVID-19. CDR3s include the opening cysteine and the closing phenylalanine or tryptophan. D genes are given only for firm matches. Part of the rows lack a size; the others show once, few, many or a class for expanded clones.

>TRBJ1-5|few|TRBV6-2/TRBV6-3|NA
TGTGCCAGCAGCCCTTGGGGAGATCAGCCCCAGCATTTT
CASSPWGDQPQHF
>TRBJ1-2|NA|TRBV5-1|NA
TGCGCCAGCAGTTTAGAGGAGCAAGGGGGAGGCTACACCTTC
CASSLEEQGGGYTF
>TRBJ2-1|NA|TRBV9|TRBD2
TGTGCCAGCAGCACCAGACTAGCAGGCGAGCAGTTCTTC
CASSTRLAGEQFF
>TRBJ1-1|NA|TRBV28|NA
TGTGCCAGCAGTTTTGGGGAGTGGGTCACTGAAGCTTTCTTT
CASSFGEWVTEAFF
>TRBJ2-2|NA|TRBV6-5|NA
TGTGCCAGCTCCCAAAACACCGGGGAGCTGTTTTTT
CASSQNTGELFF
>TRBJ1-4|NA|TRBV28|NA
TGTGCCAGCAGCACAGCTTCAACTAATGAAAAACTGTTTTTT
CASSTASTNEKLFF
>TRBJ1-4|NA|TRBV27|NA
TGTGCCAGCAGTTTATCATTGGGCGAAAAACTGTTTTTT
CASSLSLGEKLFF
>TRBJ2-7|NA|TRBV28|TRBD1
TGTGCCAGCAGTTTAACAGGACAGGGGAGCTCCTACGAGCAGTACTTC
CASSLTGQGSSYEQYF
>TRBJ2-2|NA|TRBV6-5|NA
TGTGCCAGCATCAGCGGTCAGAACACCGGGGAGCTGTTTTTT
CASISGQNTGELFF
>TRBJ1-2|NA|TRBV7-9|NA
TGTGCCAGCAGTTTCTTTGGACTGGAAGGGGGCTACACCTTC
CASSFFGLEGGYTF
>TRBJ2-7|NA|TRBV9|NA
TGTGCCAGCAGCGTAAGCAGCGGATCCTACGAGCAGTACTTC
CASSVSSGSYEQYF
>TRBJ1-6|few|TRBV5-1|TRBD1
TGCGCCAGCAGTGGCCCGGGACAGGGGGGATCACCCCTCCACTTT
CASSGPGQGGSPLHF
>TRBJ2-1|NA|TRBV11-2|NA
TGTGCCAGCAGCTTCCTAGTAAATCGATTGAATGAGCAGTTCTTC
CASSFLVNRLNEQFF
>TRBJ1-5|NA|TRBV20-1|TRBD1
TGCAGTGCTAGCGGGGGACAGTTTGGTAGTTTT
CSASGGQFGSF
>TRBJ1-2|few|TRBV28|NA
TGTGCCAGCAGTTTAGAGTTAGCTAACTATGGCTACACCTTC
CASSLELANYGYTF
>TRBJ1-3|few|TRBV28|TRBD1
TGTGCCAGCACCGGGACAGGGATATCTGGAAACACCATATATTTT
CASTGTGISGNTIYF
>TRBJ2-1|NA|TRBV3-1/TRBV3-2|TRBD2
TGTGCCAGCAGCCACGTTACTAGCGGGAGCTTTGGAAATGAGCAGTTCTTC
CASSHVTSGSFGNEQFF
>TRBJ1-1|NA|TRBV4-2|NA
TGTGCCAGCAGCGCAAGATACGAGGGGAACACTGAAGCTTTCTTT
CASSARYEGNTEAFF
>TRBJ2-1|NA|TRBV9|NA
TGTGCCAGCAGCGTAGGAGCAGGCCGAAGTTTGATTGAGCAGTTCTTC
CASSVGAGRSLIEQFF
>TRBJ1-1|NA|TRBV5-1|NA
TGCGCCAGCAGCTTGACAGGCGGAAACACTGAAGCTTTCTTT
CASSLTGGNTEAFF
>TRBJ2-1|NA|TRBV7-8|NA
TGTGCCAGCAGCTTACAGAGCGGCCCTGGGGATGAGCAGTTCTTC
CASSLQSGPGDEQFF
>TRBJ1-1|once|TRBV7-2|NA
TGTGCCAGCAGCACGCAGGGAAACACTGAAGCTTTCTTT
CASSTQGNTEAFF
>TRBJ2-5|NA|TRBV6-5|NA
TGTGCCAGCAGTTCACAACCGATACAAGAGACCCAGTACTTC
CASSSQPIQETQYF
>TRBJ2-1|NA|TRBV4-1|TRBD2
TGCGCCAGCGGGAGGGTGCCGGGCAATGAGCAGTTCTTC
CASGRVPGNEQFF
>TRBJ1-5|NA|TRBV6-5|NA
TGTGCCAGCAGTTACTCGATCCAGGGTAATCAGCCCCAGCATTTT
CASSYSIQGNQPQHF
>TRBJ1-4|NA|TRBV15|TRBD1
TGTGCCACCGGGGACAGCATTAATGAAAAACTGTTTTTT
CATGDSINEKLFF
>TRBJ2-7|NA|TRBV18|NA
TGTGCCAGCTCACCACCTCCCAGCTACGAGCAGTACTTC
CASSPPPSYEQYF
>TRBJ2-2|NA|TRBV4-1|TRBD2
TGCGCCAGCAGGAACTTCTACCAGGGACTAGCGCAAGCTACCTCGAACACCGGGGAGCTGTTTTTT
CASRNFYQGLAQATSNTGELFF
>TRBJ1-1|NA|TRBV2|NA
TGTGCCAGCAGTGAGGGGGGGCAGGGGAAAACTGAAGCTTTCTTT
CASSEGGQGKTEAFF